This entry is about one T cell receptor beta chain. Its antigen is not identified. This entry belongs to a study of shared clonotypes between healthy human individuals. Study-level points and caveats: As a rule, naive subsets had a larger estimated richness than memory subsets.

Each sorted subset replicate got 200 ng genomic DNA, about 33,000 genomes. Sequencing used immunoSEQ multiplex PCR; TCRdb keeps in-frame clones, though not all of them. The sample has over 1.4 million clones, around 97% seen once; the top ten hold more than 0.9%. CDR1 is SGHKS and CDR2 is YYEKEE in the germline V gene (reference sequence). The V end lost 2 bases, the J end lost 1 base, and 7 bases lay between the germline ends. The CDR3 loop spans 14 amino acids. Sequencing was carried out using naive CD4+ T cells sorted from blood. Described subset: CD45RA+ positively selected. The gene calls are TRBV5-5 and TRBJ1-3; D is uncertain. The origin of this receptor is a man aged 25-45 years in good health. CDR3 bases: TGTGCCAGCAGCTTAATAGGTTCTGGAAACACCATATATTTT. The encoded protein is CASSLIGSGNTIYF.